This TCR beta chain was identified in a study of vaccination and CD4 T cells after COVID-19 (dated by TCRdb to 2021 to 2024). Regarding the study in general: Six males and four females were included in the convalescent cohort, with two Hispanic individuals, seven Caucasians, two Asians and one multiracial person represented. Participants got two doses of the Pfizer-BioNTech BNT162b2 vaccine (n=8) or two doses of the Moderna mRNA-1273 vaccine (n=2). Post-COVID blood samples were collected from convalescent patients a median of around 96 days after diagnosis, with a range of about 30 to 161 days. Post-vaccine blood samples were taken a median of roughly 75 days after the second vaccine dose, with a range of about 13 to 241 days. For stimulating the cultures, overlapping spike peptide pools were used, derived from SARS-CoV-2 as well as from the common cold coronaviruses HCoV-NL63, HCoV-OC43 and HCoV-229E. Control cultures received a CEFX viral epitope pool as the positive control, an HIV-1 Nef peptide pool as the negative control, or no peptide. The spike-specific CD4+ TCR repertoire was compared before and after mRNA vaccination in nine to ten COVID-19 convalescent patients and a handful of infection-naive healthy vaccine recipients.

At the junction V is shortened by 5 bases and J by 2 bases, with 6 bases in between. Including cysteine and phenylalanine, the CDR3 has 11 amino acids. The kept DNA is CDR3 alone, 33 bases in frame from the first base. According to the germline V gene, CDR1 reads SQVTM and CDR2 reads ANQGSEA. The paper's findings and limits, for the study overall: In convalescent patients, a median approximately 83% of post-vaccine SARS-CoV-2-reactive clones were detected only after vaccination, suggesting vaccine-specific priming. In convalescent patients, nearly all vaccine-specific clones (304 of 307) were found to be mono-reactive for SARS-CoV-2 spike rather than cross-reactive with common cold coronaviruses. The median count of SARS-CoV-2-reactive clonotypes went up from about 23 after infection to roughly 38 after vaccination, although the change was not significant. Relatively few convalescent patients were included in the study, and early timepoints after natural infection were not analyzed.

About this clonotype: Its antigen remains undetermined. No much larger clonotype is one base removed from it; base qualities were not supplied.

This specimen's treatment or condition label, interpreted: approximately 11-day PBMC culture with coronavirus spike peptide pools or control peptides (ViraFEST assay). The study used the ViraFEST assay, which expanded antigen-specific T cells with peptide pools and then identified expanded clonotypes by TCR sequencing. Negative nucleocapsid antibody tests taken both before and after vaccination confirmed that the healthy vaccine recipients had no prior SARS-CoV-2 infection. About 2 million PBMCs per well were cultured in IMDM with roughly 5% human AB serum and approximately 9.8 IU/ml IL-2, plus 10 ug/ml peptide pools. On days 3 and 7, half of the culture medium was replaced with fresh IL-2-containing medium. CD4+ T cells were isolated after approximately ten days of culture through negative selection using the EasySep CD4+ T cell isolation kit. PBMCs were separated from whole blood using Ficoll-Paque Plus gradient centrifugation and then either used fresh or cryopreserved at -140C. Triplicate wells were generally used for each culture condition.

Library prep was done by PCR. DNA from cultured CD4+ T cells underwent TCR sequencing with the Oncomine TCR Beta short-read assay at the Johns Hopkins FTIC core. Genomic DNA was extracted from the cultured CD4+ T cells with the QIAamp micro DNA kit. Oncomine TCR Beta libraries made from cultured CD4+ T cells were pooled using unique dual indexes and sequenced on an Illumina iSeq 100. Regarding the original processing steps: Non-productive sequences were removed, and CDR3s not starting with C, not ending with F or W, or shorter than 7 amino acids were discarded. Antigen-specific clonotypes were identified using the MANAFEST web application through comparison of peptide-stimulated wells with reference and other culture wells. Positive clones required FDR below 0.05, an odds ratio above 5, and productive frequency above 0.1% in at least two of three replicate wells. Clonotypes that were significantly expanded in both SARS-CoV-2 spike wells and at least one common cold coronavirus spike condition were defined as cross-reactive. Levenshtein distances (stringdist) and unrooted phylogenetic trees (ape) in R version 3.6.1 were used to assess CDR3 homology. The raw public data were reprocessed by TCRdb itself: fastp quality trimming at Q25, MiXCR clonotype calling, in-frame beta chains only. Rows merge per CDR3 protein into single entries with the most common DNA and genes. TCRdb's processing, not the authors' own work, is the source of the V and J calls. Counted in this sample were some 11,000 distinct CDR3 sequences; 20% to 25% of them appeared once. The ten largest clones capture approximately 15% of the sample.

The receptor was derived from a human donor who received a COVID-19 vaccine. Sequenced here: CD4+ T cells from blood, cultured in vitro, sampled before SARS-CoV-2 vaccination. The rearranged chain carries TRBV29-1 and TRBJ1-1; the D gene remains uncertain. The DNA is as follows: TGCAGCGTTCAAGGAAACACTGAAGCTTTCTTT. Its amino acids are CSVQGNTEAFF.